This entry concerns a single TCR beta chain. V was shortened by 2 bases and J by 7 bases, with 9 bases between the two germline ends. In germline, CDR1 is MNHEY, CDR2 SVGAGI. The CDR3 runs to 12 residues. The data belong to a study of cytotoxic CD8 clonotypes in ibrutinib-treated CLL. Profiled with immunoSEQ multiplex PCR; TCRdb holds only in-frame clones, not every one. The data show about 130,000 clones, roughly 83% seen once. This sequence originates from a human donor with chronic lymphocytic leukemia. Material: PBMCs, obtained after 12 months of ibrutinib treatment. The chain recombines TRBV6-5 with TRBJ2-7; D not certain. The CDR3 reads CASSYGREEQYF. The CDR3 nucleotides read TGTGCCAGCAGTTACGGGCGTGAGGAGCAGTACTTC.